This TCR beta chain was obtained from a study of cytomegalovirus exposure and HLA in healthy donors (TCRdb year 2017). Concerning the study at large: An earlier analysis of under 600 of the donors reported 250 to 350 Gb of sequence data and 117 million unique TCR beta sequences from about 179 million T cells. Genome-wide SNP genotypes for about three fifths of the roughly 670 donors were used in a later genetic analysis, which treated that subset as a discovery cohort. To decide whether each TCR beta V gene segment behaved as functional or pseudogenic, an earlier analysis of some 580 of the donors relied on high-throughput TCR beta sequencing. The study aimed to test whether signatures of past pathogen exposure could be identified by cataloging public T cell receptors. Both class I and class II loci were covered by HLA typing, at four-digit resolution. The genetic ancestry cluster associated with self-reported Caucasian donors included around four fifths of the 350 to 500 genotyped donors. Among several hundred genotyped donors of the cohort, an average of around 250,000 unique TCR beta nucleotide sequences was sequenced per donor, of which about 18% were non-productive. In a later analysis, previously published TCR beta repertoires from roughly 710 donors were re-analyzed and high-resolution HLA genotyping was added so that TCR occurrence patterns could be studied. An early release covering just under 650 HLA-typed donors comprised 250 to 350 gigabases of sequencing data and 65 million to 100 million unique TCR sequences. Besides the first cohort of 550 to 750 subjects, a separate validation cohort made up of over 95 different subjects was used. The study profiled the T cell repertoires of under 700 subjects by immunosequencing and related them to cytomegalovirus serostatus. The study combined high-throughput TCR immunosequencing, statistical association of individual TCRs with disease status, and machine learning to predict cytomegalovirus infection status. Alongside the repertoire data, information on donor age, sex, ethnicity and CMV serostatus was compiled. All discovery cohort repertoires had been generated using a single sequencing platform. Typing coverage differed by locus: A, B, C, DRB1 and DQB1 were typed in roughly 620-630 donors, DQA1 in about 550, DPA1 in around 580, and DPB1 in around 440. A handful of DR-DQ haplotypes were handled as single units for association and clustering because linkage in the cohort was strong. The later analysis used no new phenotypic data to find candidate immune exposures, relying instead on TCR beta sequences and their occurrence across donors. Here is what the overall study found, with its caveats: Cytomegalovirus status was reported to be diagnosed by the classifier with high specificity and sensitivity in both the original and validation cohorts. Because some donors lacked HLA typing at each locus, the association tests relied only on the typed subset. In an earlier analysis of 587 of the donors, most TCR beta V segments appeared in productive rearrangements about 87% or about 30% of the time, broadly matching IMGT annotations. A later analysis found that most CMV-associated TCR beta chains appeared HLA-restricted, with HLA associations seemingly driven largely by CMV exposure. When HLA alleles, especially DR and DQ, strongly co-occurred, attributing TCR associations to individual alleles was difficult. In a later genetic analysis, a missense DCLRE1C variant was associated with V-gene and J-gene trimming of TCR beta chains, and the association was replicated in an independent cohort. The authors suggested that the approach could potentially be generalized to other disease states and immunological phenotypes. The presence/absence analyses assumed that sequencing depth was roughly uniform across donors, and that assumption may not be true. A cluster of highly shared sequence variants was judged likely to represent a technical artifact of the sequencing pipeline. Some IMGT-functional V segments, including TRBV6-2 and TRBV6-3, could not be told apart with the 87-base-pair reads, so those segments were excluded. A later analysis found that TCR association rates varied across HLA loci, with DRB1 alleles showing the most associated TCRs and HLA-C alleles the fewest. A later analysis found that HLA-associated TCR beta chains were more clonally expanded and had lower generation probabilities than equally common non-associated chains. A few of the identified cytomegalovirus-associated TCR beta chains were confirmed in vitro to be specific for cytomegalovirus antigens. In a later analysis, 15,000 to 20,000 TCR beta sequences were associated with specific HLA alleles at a false discovery rate of 0.05. A further reported finding was that TCR beta sequences accurately predicted the HLA-A and HLA-B alleles for most subjects in the first cohort. Most TCR sequences were observed very rarely across donors, whereas some public TCRs were present in many individuals. Because counts were too low, roughly 17 rarely observed V segments, including chromosome 9 orphons, were left out of the earlier analysis of a few hundred of the donors. Linkage disequilibrium might explain the correlated functional status among segregating V segments, but an unknown experimental factor could not be ruled out. The study gave a list of about 170 TCR beta chains associated with cytomegalovirus. Several of the top co-occurrence clusters appeared to be linked to parvovirus B19, influenza, CMV and Epstein-Barr virus, according to a later analysis. For the cohort, immune exposure information was limited to CMV serostatus. This cohort had only TCR beta chains sequenced, and the lack of alpha or paired-chain data limited which features could be detected. Compared with the roughly 670-donor mean, donors in an Asian-associated ancestry cluster had fewer N-insertions in productive TCRs, according to a later genetic analysis.

Counted from cysteine to phenylalanine, this CDR3 has 13 amino acids. Left in the record is the CDR3 DNA by itself, 39 bases read in frame from the first base. Via the germline V gene, CDR1 is SNHLY and CDR2 FYNNEI. Trimming leaves V shorter by 5 bases and J shorter by 4 bases, with the junction holding 2 bases beyond the gene matches. The library came from the immunoSEQ multiplex PCR assay. For the multiplex PCR, a mixture combining 60 forward primers for TCR Vbeta segments and 13 reverse primers for TCR Jbeta segments was used. Amplification of the CDR3 region of rearranged TCR beta genes was performed with a multiplex PCR assay on genomic DNA. The amplified TCR beta libraries were sequenced on the Illumina HiSeq System as 87-base-pair reads. On the study's bioinformatics: A later analysis counted around 72 million unique TCR beta chains across the 640 or so repertoires, and 10 million to 11 million of these chains were shared by at least two donors. To remove PCR and sequencing errors, raw reads were error-corrected and collapsed into unique sequences using a nearest-neighbor algorithm that merged closely related sequences. To assign V, D and J gene segments, CDR3 sequences were aligned to IMGT reference sequences. Each retained sequence needed at least a six-nucleotide match to both a V gene segment and a J gene segment. A rearrangement counted as productive if the CDR3 had no stop codons and remained in frame with V and J, and every other rearrangement counted as non-productive. CDR3 was defined according to IMGT convention as the region running from the second conserved V-encoded cysteine to the conserved J-encoded phenylalanine. In an earlier analysis of some 550 of the donors, sequences lacking an unambiguous match to a single V gene segment were excluded. An earlier analysis of a few hundred of the donors classified V segments as functional when productive rearrangements were above 56.7% and as segregating when the standard deviation between donors was above 5%. To diagnose cytomegalovirus status from the catalog of TCR beta chain sequences, a statistical classification framework was built. In a later analysis, TCR nucleotide sequences were compared against IMGT/GENE-DB human TR gene sequences so that V and J genes could be assigned. The TCRdist pipeline was used in a later analysis to assign CDR3 sequences and most-parsimonious VDJ recombination scenarios. In a later analysis, each TCR beta chain was defined by its CDR3 amino acid sequence together with its V-gene family, and reads lacking a unique V-gene family were excluded. In a later analysis, a few hundred highly shared, low-generation-probability nucleotide sequences were removed to address suspected cross-contamination and a sequencing artifact. In a later analysis, a clonal expansion index was calculated for each public chain from normalized within-repertoire ranks of inferred template counts. In a later analysis, generation probabilities were computed using a VDJ recombination model fitted to out-of-frame rearrangements, and the results were checked against IGoR. Hypergeometric tests were used in a later analysis to score TCR-TCR, TCR-HLA and TCR-CMV co-occurrence, with a repertoire-size bias correction applied to the TCR pairs. To estimate false discovery rates, a later analysis permuted the HLA or CMV assignments 20 times. In a later analysis, co-occurring TCRs were grouped using DBSCAN, and TCRdist sequence similarity was added for clustering within HLA-allele-positive subsets. Co-occurrence clustering excluded repertoires with fewer than 30,000 or more than 120,000 public chains, plus five with anomalous nucleotide sharing. Sourced from immuneACCESS, this table was stored by TCRdb with only in-frame sequences that have V and J called. A share of the clones is absent; for the studies checked, an unresolved V gene accounts for under half, and the remainder has no known explanation. V and J calls and clone size are copied from that table; D and trimming were computed from the DNA. This specimen's table enumerates 150,000 to 200,000 clones. The top ten clonotypes cover approximately 0.8% of the sample.

Worth noting for this clone: There is no known antigen for this receptor.

The cohort consisted of 666 healthy bone marrow donors. All cohort members were sampled while nominally healthy, although unrecorded immune exposures were likely present. The donor was CMV seropositive and was included in the group of some 290 seropositive cohort members. A peripheral blood sample was provided by each donor, and peripheral blood mononuclear cells were used for TCR beta sequencing. The Qiagen DNeasy Blood Extraction Kit was used to extract genomic DNA from the blood cell samples. Sequencing was performed on PBMCs. This receptor was identified in a woman between 18 and 29 years old in good health and CMV-seropositive. Recombination linked TRBV2 to TRBJ2-1; 7 central nucleotides agree with TRBD2. The encoded CDR3 is CASSSGEYNEQFF. The DNA is as follows: TGTGCCAGCAGTAGCGGGGAATACAATGAGCAGTTCTTC.